These T cell receptor beta chains were read from a single sample in a study of blood T cell repertoires in COVID-19. Profiled with immunoSEQ multiplex PCR; TCRdb holds only in-frame clones, not every one. Among about 240,000 clones listed, 85% to 95% were seen once. Material for sequencing was peripheral blood. The receptor source for this set is a man aged 25 to 45 with COVID-19, enrolled during active disease. The CDR3 runs from the conserved cysteine through the conserved F or W. Each record gives: J gene, clone size, D gene, V gene, CDR3 protein, CDR3 DNA. The D gene is left open where the match is weak. Clone size is shown for a subset of rows, as once, few, many or a class of expanded clone.

>TRBJ1-1|.|.|TRBV7-9
CASSLAPGTEAFF
TGTGCCAGCAGCTTAGCGCCCGGGACAGAAGCTTTCTTT
>TRBJ2-1|.|.|TRBV6-1
CASSESGFEQFF
TGTGCCAGCAGTGAATCGGGTTTTGAGCAGTTCTTC
>TRBJ2-1|.|.|TRBV29-1
CSVASAAGEQFF
TGCAGCGTTGCTTCGGCGGCAGGGGAGCAGTTCTTC
>TRBJ1-3|once|.|TRBV4-1
CASSQDGERWVSGNTIYF
TGCGCCAGCAGCCAAGATGGCGAGAGGTGGGTCTCTGGAAACACCATATATTTT
>TRBJ1-2|.|TRBD1|TRBV13
CASSLGQGRGYTF
TGTGCCAGCAGTTTGGGACAGGGAAGGGGCTACACCTTC
>TRBJ2-3|once|.|TRBV5-1
CASSLNRGGTDTQYF
TGCGCCAGCAGCTTGAATCGCGGGGGCACAGATACGCAGTATTTT
>TRBJ2-3|.|TRBD2|TRBV11-3
CASSPGLATDTQYF
TGTGCCAGCAGCCCGGGACTAGCCACAGATACGCAGTATTTT
>TRBJ2-7|.|.|TRBV13
CASSPLGRGDEQYF
TGTGCCAGCAGCCCGCTGGGCAGGGGCGACGAGCAGTACTTC
>TRBJ2-3|once|TRBD2|TRBV30
CAWSRASGNTDTQYF
TGTGCCTGGAGTAGGGCTAGCGGGAACACAGATACGCAGTATTTT
>TRBJ1-4|.|TRBD1|TRBV5-1
CASSPRSTGQGRTNEKLFF
TGCGCCAGCAGCCCTCGTTCTACCGGACAGGGGAGGACTAATGAAAAACTGTTTTTT
>TRBJ1-1|.|.|TRBV2
CASSDRVRAFF
TGTGCCAGCAGTGACAGGGTCAGAGCTTTCTTT
>TRBJ2-3|.|TRBD2|TRBV4-1
CASSQGLAGTTSTDTQYF
TGCGCCAGCAGCCAGGGACTAGCGGGGACCACTAGCACAGATACGCAGTATTTT
>TRBJ1-5|.|.|TRBV7-9
CASSLDHRSNQPQHF
TGTGCCAGCAGCTTAGACCACAGGTCCAATCAGCCCCAGCATTTT
>TRBJ1-6|.|.|TRBV19
CASSIDGGESSPLHF
TGTGCCAGTAGTATAGATGGAGGGGAGTCTTCACCCCTCCACTTT
>TRBJ1-5|.|.|TRBV9
CASSQTAGTGGSNQPQHF
TGTGCCAGCAGCCAGACGGCCGGAACGGGGGGTAGCAATCAGCCCCAGCATTTT
>TRBJ1-4|.|.|TRBV18
CASSPRRGQINEKLFF
TGTGCCAGCTCACCGAGGCGGGGGCAAATTAATGAAAAACTGTTTTTT
>TRBJ1-5|.|TRBD1|TRBV19
CASSIDGTGLNQPQHF
TGTGCCAGTAGTATAGATGGGACAGGGCTAAATCAGCCCCAGCATTTT
>TRBJ1-2|.|.|TRBV4-1
CASSQEDREGGGYTF
TGCGCCAGCAGCCAAGAGGATCGGGAGGGGGGAGGCTACACCTTC
>TRBJ1-2|.|.|TRBV19
CASSIGSGDYYGYTF
TGTGCCAGTAGTATAGGTTCAGGGGATTACTATGGCTACACCTTC
>TRBJ1-1|.|TRBD1|TRBV6-1
CASSEAIVDRVAFF
TGTGCCAGCAGTGAAGCGATCGTAGACAGGGTCGCTTTCTTT
>TRBJ2-1|.|TRBD2|TRBV19
CASKPGTSTYNEQFF
TGTGCCAGTAAACCCGGGACTAGCACCTACAATGAGCAGTTCTTC
>TRBJ1-2|.|TRBD1|TRBV5-1
CASSDRVRGYTF
TGCGCCAGCAGTGACAGGGTTAGGGGCTACACCTTC
>TRBJ2-7|few|TRBD1|TRBV30
CAWSVGDSSYEQYF
TGTGCCTGGAGTGTCGGGGACAGCTCCTACGAGCAGTACTTC
>TRBJ1-6|.|TRBD1|TRBV30
CAWSFQTGWNSPLHF
TGTGCCTGGAGTTTCCAGACAGGGTGGAATTCACCCCTCCACTTT
>TRBJ2-2|once|TRBD1|TRBV5-1
CASSRDRHTGELFF
TGCGCCAGCAGCCGGGACAGACACACCGGGGAGCTGTTTTTT
>TRBJ2-3|few|TRBD1|TRBV7-9
CASSLTGFRTDTQYF
TGTGCCAGCAGCTTGACAGGGTTTCGCACAGATACGCAGTATTTT
>TRBJ1-6|.|.|TRBV6-1
CASSEASGGPLYDSPLHF
TGTGCCAGCAGTGAAGCATCGGGGGGACCGTTATACGATTCACCCCTCCACTTT
>TRBJ2-5|.|TRBD1|TRBV5-1
CASSPGGTGKKEETQYF
TGCGCCAGCAGCCCAGGCGGGACAGGGAAGAAAGAAGAGACCCAGTACTTC
>TRBJ1-3|.|TRBD1|TRBV6-6
CASSNRGSGNTIYF
TGTGCCAGCAGTAACAGGGGTAGTGGAAACACCATATATTTT
>TRBJ1-4|.|.|TRBV11-2
CASSIQGATNEKLFF
TGTGCCAGCAGCATACAGGGTGCAACTAATGAAAAACTGTTTTTT
>TRBJ2-7|.|.|TRBV27
CASSPAGRGGTYEQYF
TGTGCCAGCAGTCCCGCCGGCAGGGGTGGAACCTACGAGCAGTACTTC
>TRBJ2-1|.|.|TRBV21-1
CASIGLAGSKSSYNEQFF
TGTGCCAGCATCGGACTAGCGGGGTCGAAGAGCTCCTACAATGAGCAGTTCTTC
>TRBJ1-5|.|.|TRBV5-1
CASSSIMMAGVNQPQHF
TGCGCCAGCAGCTCCATTATGATGGCAGGGGTAAATCAGCCCCAGCATTTT
>TRBJ1-1|once|TRBD1|TRBV29-1
CSAKTRQGRNTEAFF
TGCAGCGCCAAAACCCGACAGGGGCGGAACACTGAAGCTTTCTTT
>TRBJ2-1|.|.|TRBV2
CASSERPFQGAEQFF
TGTGCCAGCAGTGAAAGGCCATTTCAGGGTGCTGAGCAGTTCTTC
>TRBJ1-2|once|.|TRBV6-4
CASSVEGQGSYGYTF
TGTGCCAGCAGTGTAGAAGGTCAGGGCTCCTATGGCTACACCTTC
>TRBJ1-5|.|.|TRBV5-6
CASSLGRANQPQHF
TGTGCCAGCAGCTTGGGCAGGGCCAATCAGCCCCAGCATTTT